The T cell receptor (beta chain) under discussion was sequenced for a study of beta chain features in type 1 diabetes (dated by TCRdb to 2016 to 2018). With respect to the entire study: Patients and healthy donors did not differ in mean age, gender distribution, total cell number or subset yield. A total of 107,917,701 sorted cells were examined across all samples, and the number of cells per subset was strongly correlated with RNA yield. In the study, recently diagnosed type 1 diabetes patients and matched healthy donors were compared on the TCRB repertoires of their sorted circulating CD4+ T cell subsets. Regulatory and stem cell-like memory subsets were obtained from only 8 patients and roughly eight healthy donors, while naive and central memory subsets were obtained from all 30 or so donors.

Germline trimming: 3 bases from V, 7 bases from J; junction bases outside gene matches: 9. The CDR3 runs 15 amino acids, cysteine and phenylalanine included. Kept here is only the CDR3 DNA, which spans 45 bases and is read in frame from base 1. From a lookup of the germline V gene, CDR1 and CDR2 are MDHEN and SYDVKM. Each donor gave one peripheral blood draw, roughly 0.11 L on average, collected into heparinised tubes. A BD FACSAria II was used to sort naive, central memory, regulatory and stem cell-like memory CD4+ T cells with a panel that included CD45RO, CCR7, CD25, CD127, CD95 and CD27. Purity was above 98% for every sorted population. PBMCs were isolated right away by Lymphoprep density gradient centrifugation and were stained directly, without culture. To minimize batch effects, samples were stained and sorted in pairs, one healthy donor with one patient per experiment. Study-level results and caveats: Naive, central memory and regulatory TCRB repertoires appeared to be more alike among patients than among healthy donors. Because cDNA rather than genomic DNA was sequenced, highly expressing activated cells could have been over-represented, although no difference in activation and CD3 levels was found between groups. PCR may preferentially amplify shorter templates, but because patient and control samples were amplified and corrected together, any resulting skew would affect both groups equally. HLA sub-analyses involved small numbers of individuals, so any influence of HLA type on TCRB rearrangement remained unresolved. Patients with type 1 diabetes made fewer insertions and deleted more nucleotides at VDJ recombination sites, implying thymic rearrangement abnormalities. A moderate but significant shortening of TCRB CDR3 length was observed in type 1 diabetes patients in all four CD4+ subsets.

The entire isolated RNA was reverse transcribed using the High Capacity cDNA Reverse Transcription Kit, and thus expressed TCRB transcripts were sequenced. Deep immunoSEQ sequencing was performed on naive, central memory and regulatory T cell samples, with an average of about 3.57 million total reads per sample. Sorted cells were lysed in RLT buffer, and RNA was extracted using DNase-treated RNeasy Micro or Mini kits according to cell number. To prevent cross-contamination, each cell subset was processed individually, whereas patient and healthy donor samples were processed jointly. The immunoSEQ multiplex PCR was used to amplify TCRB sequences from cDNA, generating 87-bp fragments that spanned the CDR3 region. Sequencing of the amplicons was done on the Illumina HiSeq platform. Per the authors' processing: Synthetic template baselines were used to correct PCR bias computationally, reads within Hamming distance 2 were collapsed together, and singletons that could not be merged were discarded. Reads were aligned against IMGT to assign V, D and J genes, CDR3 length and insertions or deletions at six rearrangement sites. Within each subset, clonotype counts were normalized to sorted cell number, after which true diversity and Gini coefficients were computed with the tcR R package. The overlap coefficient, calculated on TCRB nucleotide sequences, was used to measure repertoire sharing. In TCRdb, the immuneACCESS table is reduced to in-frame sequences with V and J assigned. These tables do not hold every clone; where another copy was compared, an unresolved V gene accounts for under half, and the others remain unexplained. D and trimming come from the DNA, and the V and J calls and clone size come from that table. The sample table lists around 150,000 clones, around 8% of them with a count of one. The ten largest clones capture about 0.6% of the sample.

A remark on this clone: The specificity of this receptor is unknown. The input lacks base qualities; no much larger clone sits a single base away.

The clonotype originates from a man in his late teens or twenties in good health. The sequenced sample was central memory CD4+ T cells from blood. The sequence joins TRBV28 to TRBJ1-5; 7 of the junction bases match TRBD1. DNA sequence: TGTGCCAGCAGTTTCCCAGGGGGGACTTGGCAGCCCCAGCATTTT. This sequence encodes CASSFPGGTWQPQHF.